Below, one TCR beta chain is given with its context. Its antigen target is currently unknown. Per-base qualities were not stored, and no clone one base away is much larger. The sample's time point label, decoded: baseline before first vaccination. Vaccinee samples were obtained from the UK trials COV001 and COV002, which included a single-blind randomized controlled phase 2/3 trial of AZD1222 (ChAdOx1 nCoV-19) in healthy adults. For TCRbeta chain sequencing, PBMC samples were collected from trial participants at day 0 and at day 28 after the second dose. This sample is drawn from a study of T cell responses to AZD1222 COVID-19 vaccine (dated by TCRdb to the early 2020s). Turning to the overall study: AZD1222 recipients given second doses at about 4 weeks or at about 12 weeks were pooled, since spike-specific TCR depth and breadth were not found to differ between the two schedules. TCR sequencing was performed for fewer than 250 trial participants, of whom around 200 were given two doses of AZD1222 and some 25 were given two doses of MenACWY control vaccine. Trial participants were enrolled into age subgroups of 18-55, 56-69 and 70-plus years, which contained about 150, 27 and 61 TCR-sequenced participants, respectively. General study outcomes and caveats: Reportedly, almost half of the unique spike-specific TCRs recognized epitopes lying outside the regions that are mutated in the B.1.351 and B.1.1.7 variants. Participants were mostly white British, with more females than males. The authors suggested clonal diversity may have been underestimated. Conclusions about previously exposed vaccinees were limited because only six or seven AZD1222 recipients were SARS-CoV-2 seropositive at baseline. A significant rise in spike-specific TCR breadth and depth was observed after two AZD1222 doses relative to day 0 and relative to MenACWY recipients. The whole spike protein was spanned by vaccine-associated CD4 TCRs, and dominant responses were seen in regions 160-218 and 743-854. The 56-69-year group was small, and its depth increase did not reach significance, likely because of low power. Because no samples from the day 14 peak response were available, repertoires could be characterized only after the peak T cell response.

The CDR3 regions of human TCRbeta chains were subjected to immunosequencing. On the authors' methods: Repertoire TCRs were matched against a reference library of SARS-CoV-2-specific TCRs generated with the MIRA antigen-specificity platform. Breadth was defined as the fraction of unique TCRs that were SARS-CoV-2-associated. Depth was defined as the fraction of total T cells that were SARS-CoV-2-associated. Using the MIRA data, every spike-specific TCR was mapped to the spike region that the TCR reacted to and assigned to either a CD4 or a CD8 class. Log10-transformed breadth and depth values were compared by one-way ANOVA with Sidak's multiple comparisons tests. TCRdb mirrors the immuneACCESS table, restricted to in-frame sequences. Some clones are absent from its copies; in checked studies, under half trace to an unresolved V gene, and the reason for the others is unknown. V and J calls and clone size are given by that table; D and trimming were obtained from the DNA. Across this sample there are over 90,000 clones, with roughly 84% seen only once. The top ten clonotypes cover approximately 15% of the sample.

This clonotype originated in an adult in good health. The sequenced sample was peripheral blood, obtained on day 0 of AZD1222 vaccination.

The DNA is TGTGCCAGTAGGGGGGACAGGGGGAACACCGGGGAGCTGTTTTTT. The encoded protein is CASRGDRGNTGELFF. The chain joins TRBV19 to TRBJ2-2, with TRBD1 matching 10 junction bases. V trim: 6 bases; J trim: 1 base; unmatched bases: 2. According to the germline V gene (reference sequence), CDR1 reads LNHDA and CDR2 reads SQIVND. The CDR3 measures 15 amino acids from cysteine to phenylalanine. The kept DNA is CDR3 alone, 45 bases in frame from the first base. The CDR3, completed at both ends by the reference TRBV19 and TRBJ2-2 genes, gives the full variable domain DGGITQSPKYLFRKEGQNVTLSCEQNLNHDAMYWYRQDPGQGLRLIYYSQIVNDFQKGDIAEGYSVSREKKESFPLTVTSAQKNPTAFYLCASRGDRGNTGELFFGEGSRLTVL.